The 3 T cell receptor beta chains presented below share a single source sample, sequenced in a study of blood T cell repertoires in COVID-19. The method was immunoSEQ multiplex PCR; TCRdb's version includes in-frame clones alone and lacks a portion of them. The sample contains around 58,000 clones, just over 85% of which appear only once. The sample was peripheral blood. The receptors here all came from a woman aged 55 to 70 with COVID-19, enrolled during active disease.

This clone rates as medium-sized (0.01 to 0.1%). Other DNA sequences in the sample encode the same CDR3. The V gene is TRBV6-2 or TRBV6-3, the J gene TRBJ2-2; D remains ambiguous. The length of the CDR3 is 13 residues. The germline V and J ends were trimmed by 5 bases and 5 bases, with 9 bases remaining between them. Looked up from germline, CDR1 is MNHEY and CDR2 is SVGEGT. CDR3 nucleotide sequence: TGTGCCAGCAGTCTCCCGGAGACCGGGGAGCTGTTTTTT. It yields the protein CASSLPETGELFF.

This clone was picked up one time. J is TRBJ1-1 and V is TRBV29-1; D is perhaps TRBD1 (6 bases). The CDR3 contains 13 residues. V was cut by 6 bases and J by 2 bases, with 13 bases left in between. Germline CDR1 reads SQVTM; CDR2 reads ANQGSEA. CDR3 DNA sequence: TGCAGCGTCGTACACAGGGCCAACACTGAAGCTTTCTTT. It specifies CSVVHRANTEAFF.

The CDR3 DNA sequence: TGTGCCAGTAGTGGAGAAGCCAGGGGGAACTATGGCTACACCTTC. It specifies CASSGEARGNYGYTF. V usage is TRBV19 and J usage is TRBJ1-2; 7 nucleotides line up with TRBD1. The CDR3 runs to 15 residues. Germline lookup yields CDR1 LNHDA and CDR2 SQIVND (reference sequence). With V trimmed by 5 bases and J by 2 bases, 8 bases remained unmatched.